The T cell receptor beta chain under discussion was sequenced for a study of neoadjuvant anti-PD-1 for oral cavity cancer. Study-level background: Patients mostly received three to four biweekly nivolumab doses at 3 mg/kg before surgery. Non-progressing patients received a fourth nivolumab dose near day 43, then surgery on days 50-56. General study findings and limits: Higher pretreatment Treg/Th17 ratios tracked higher pretreatment blood clonality.

The patients had HPV-negative, locally advanced oral cavity squamous cell carcinoma. Concerning this clone: The antigen remains unidentified.

TCRdb's copy holds only in-frame clones and misses some; the assay was immunoSEQ multiplex PCR. The table lists about 7,200 clones, about two thirds of them singletons. This TCR derives from a person aged 35-79 years with oral cavity squamous cell carcinoma. The sequencing here drew on PBMCs, taken before nivolumab (anti-PD-1) treatment.

The CDR3 region has the DNA TGTGCCAGCAGCTTAGATCCTGAGCGATCGGTATATTTT. Amino acid sequence: CASSLDPERSVYF. The chain uses TRBV11-2 and TRBJ1-3, with D unclear. Trimming removed 0 bases at V and 14 bases at J, with 14 bases between. CDR3 size: 13 residues. CDR1 SGHAT and CDR2 FQNNGV come from the germline V gene.